Below, 30 T cell receptor beta chains from the same sample are listed, as sequenced in a study of cytomegalovirus exposure and HLA in healthy donors. PCR primers comprised 60 Vbeta and 13 Jbeta primers. Clones were read by immunoSEQ multiplex PCR, and TCRdb kept only the in-frame ones, dropping some. The profile covers around 120,000 clones, with 63% appearing a single time and more than 8.5% taken by the ten largest. The specimen was PBMCs. Source of these receptors: a man aged 35 to 55 in good health and CMV-seropositive.

The rearrangement uses TRBV2 and TRBJ2-5; TRBD2 agrees at 10 bases. V lost 6 bases, J lost 5 bases, and 3 bases stayed unmatched. Germline CDR1 is SNHLY and CDR2 is FYNNEI. This CDR3 is built from 13 residues. This CDR3 reads CASRVTSGETQYF. DNA for the CDR3: TGTGCCAGCAGGGTGACTAGCGGGGAGACCCAGTACTTC. Together with reference TRBV2 and TRBJ2-5, the CDR3 gives the full variable domain: EPEVTQTPSHQVTQMGQEVILRCVPISNHLYFYWYRQILGQKVEFLVSFYNNEISEKSEIFDDQFSVERPDGSNFTLKIRSTKLEDSAMYFCASRVTSGETQYFGPGTRLLVL.

The sample holds one count of this clone. The chain has TRBV9 and TRBJ1-3; 7 positions match TRBD1. After removal of 3 bases from V and 2 bases from J, the junction contained 5 bases not matched to a gene. The V gene's germline CDR1 is SGDLS and CDR2 YYNGEE. The length of the CDR3 is 15 residues. In nucleotides, the CDR3 is TGTGCCAGCAGCGAGGAGGGACAGCCTGGAAACACCATATATTTT. This codes for CASSEEGQPGNTIYF.

The chain recombines TRBV21-1 with TRBJ2-2; the table gives TRBD2 as D, unverified against the DNA. TRBV21-1 is a pseudogene. The CDR3 sequence is 21 residues long. CDR3 sequence reads: CASSKGSSGSFFRWNTGELFF. The CDR3 nucleotides are TGTGCCAGCAGCAAAGGTTCTAGCGGGAGTTTTTTTCGATGGAACACCGGGGAGCTGTTTTTT.

The V gene is TRBV6-6, the J gene TRBJ2-7, with D perhaps matching TRBD2 (5 bases). The V and J ends lost 5 bases and 1 base respectively, with 9 bases between them. The CDR3 is 13 residues long. In germline, CDR1 is MNHNY, CDR2 SVGAGI (reference sequence). CDR3 DNA: TGTGCCAGCAGTGCTACTAGTTCCTACGAGCAGTACTTC. Encoded protein: CASSATSSYEQYF.

The CDR3 is CASSSTSGRGDTQYF. CDR3 DNA sequence: TGCGCCAGCAGCTCCACTAGCGGGAGGGGAGATACGCAGTATTTT. This chain links TRBV5-1 with TRBJ2-3, with 13 positions matching TRBD2. CDR1 SGHRS and CDR2 YFSETQ come from the germline V gene. After removal of 3 bases from V and 5 bases from J, the junction contained 3 bases not matched to a gene. The CDR3 runs 15 residues. The full variable domain, rest sourced from reference TRBV5-1 and TRBJ2-3, is KAGVTQTPRYLIKTRGQQVTLSCSPISGHRSVSWYQQTPGQGLQFLFEYFSETQRNKGNFPGRFSGRQFSNSRSEMNVSTLELGDSALYLCASSSTSGRGDTQYFGPGTRLTVL.

V and J are TRBV18 and TRBJ2-1; 11 positions match TRBD2. CDR1 and CDR2 from the germline V gene are KGHSH and LQKENI. V dropped 1 base and J dropped 3; count of bases not matched to a gene: 2. This CDR3 region has 16 residues. The CDR3 DNA follows: TGTGCCAGCTCACCACTCGGGACTAGCGGCTACAATGAGCAGTTCTTC. The encoded protein is CASSPLGTSGYNEQFF.

The chain combines TRBV27 with TRBJ1-2; TRBD1 aligns across 8 bases. V was clipped by 7 bases and J by 3 bases; unmatched bases: 10. The CDR3 length is 15 residues. Germline lookup yields CDR1 MNHEY and CDR2 SMNVEV (reference sequence). This chain's CDR3 is CASTPRTGNDYGYTF. The CDR3 coding sequence is TGTGCCAGCACCCCGCGGACAGGGAACGACTATGGCTACACCTTC.

In regard to this clone: The same CDR3 is also encoded by other DNA sequences in this sample. This chain connects TRBV6-5 to TRBJ2-7, with TRBD1 matching over 9 bases. Germline V gene lookup returns CDR1 MNHEY and CDR2 SVGAGI. V lost 6 bases and J lost 0; bases outside the gene matches: 3. The CDR3 covers 14 residues. The chain's CDR3 is CASSRQGGSYEQYF. The CDR3 nucleotides read TGTGCCAGCAGCCGACAGGGGGGCTCCTACGAGCAGTACTTC.

A word on this clone: Its ends do not fully match the called genes, so a read error is possible. The V call is TRBV7-7, the J call TRBJ2-5; D is possibly TRBD1 (6 bases). Germline lookup yields CDR1 SSHAT and CDR2 FNYEAQ (reference sequence). This CDR3 is built from 14 residues. The CDR3 DNA is TGTGCTAGCAGCTTAATAGGGGGTGGAGAGACCCAGTACTTC. Translated: CASSLIGGGETQYF.

The V gene is TRBV2, the J gene TRBJ1-5, with D unresolved. Germline V gene lookup returns CDR1 SNHLY and CDR2 FYNNEI. This CDR3 is built from 14 residues. Trimming shortened V by 8 bases and J by 4 bases, and 15 bases separated the two germline ends. Here the CDR3 reads CASGEGMRNQPQHF. CDR3 nucleotides: TGTGCCAGCGGGGAGGGTATGAGGAATCAGCCCCAGCATTTT.

As to this clone: This specimen includes other DNA sequences encoding the same CDR3. The chain is built from TRBV4-1 and TRBJ1-5; no clear D. The germline V gene encodes CDR1 MGHRA and CDR2 YSYEKL. This CDR3 is built from 13 residues. Trimming removed 0 bases from V and 6 bases from J, with 6 bases in between. DNA for the CDR3: TGCGCCAGCAGCCAAGATCTGAGTCAGCCCCAGCATTTT. It encodes CASSQDLSQPQHF.

The chain is built from TRBV5-6 and TRBJ2-1; D perhaps matches TRBD2 (7 bases). This CDR3 contains 16 residues. Germline assignment: CDR1 SGHDT and CDR2 YYEEEE. Deletions cut 0 bases from V and 0 bases from J, with 10 bases between. CDR3 sequence reads: CASSLVGGVSYNEQFF. DNA for the CDR3: TGTGCCAGCAGCTTGGTAGGGGGGGTCTCCTACAATGAGCAGTTCTTC.

The chain couples TRBV30 to TRBJ1-5; no clear D gene. Trimming left V 4 bases short and J 0 bases short, with 7 bases between. CDR1 is GTSNPN and CDR2 is SVGIG in the germline V gene (reference sequence). The CDR3 spans 13 residues. CDR3 bases: TGTGCCTGGAAAGAGGATAGCAATCAGCCCCAGCATTTT. It translates to CAWKEDSNQPQHF. Full variable domain (rest looked up from reference TRBV30 and TRBJ1-5): SQTIHQWPATLVQPVGSPLSLECTVEGTSNPNLYWYRQAAGRGLQLLFYSVGIGQISSEVPQNLSASRPQDRQFILSSKKLLLSDSGFYLCAWKEDSNQPQHFGDGTRLSIL.

The gene calls are TRBV5-1 and TRBJ1-1; the D gene is possibly TRBD1 (5 bases). V was pared by 7 bases and J by 1 base, with 11 bases between. The CDR3 totals 13 residues. The germline V gene has CDR1 SGHRS and CDR2 YFSETQ. The CDR3 sequence: CASYSQANTEAFF. The CDR3 nucleotides read TGCGCCAGCTACTCACAGGCGAACACTGAAGCTTTCTTT.

For the CDR3, the DNA is TGTGCCAGCAGAGCGGGACTAGCGGGACACTACGAGCAGTACTTC. Protein product: CASRAGLAGHYEQYF. The V and J genes are TRBV7-2 and TRBJ2-7; 13 nucleotides line up with TRBD2. The CDR3 contains 15 residues. The germline V gene has CDR1 SGHTA and CDR2 FQGNSA. Losses at the gene ends were 6 bases for V and 3 bases for J; bases not matched to a gene: 5.

This clone was counted a few times. The V and J genes are TRBV19 and TRBJ1-1; the D gene is possibly TRBD1 (6 bases). This CDR3 comprises 13 residues. Germline-derived CDR1 and CDR2 are LNHDA and SQIVND (reference sequence). Trimming stripped 6 bases from V and 6 bases from J, with 14 bases between. The CDR3, as DNA: TGTGCCAGTAGATCTGGGGGCACCGCTGAAGCTTTCTTT. Translation gives CASRSGGTAEAFF. Supplemented by reference TRBV19 and TRBJ1-1, the full variable domain reads DGGITQSPKYLFRKEGQNVTLSCEQNLNHDAMYWYRQDPGQGLRLIYYSQIVNDFQKGDIAEGYSVSREKKESFPLTVTSAQKNPTAFYLCASRSGGTAEAFFGQGTRLTVV.

CDR3 DNA: TGTGCCAGCAGTTACGGTAGCGGGAGGTACTTC. Amino acid sequence: CASSYGSGRYF. The chain combines TRBV6-6 with TRBJ2-7, with TRBD2 identical over 9 bases. CDR1 MNHNY and CDR2 SVGAGI come from the germline V gene (reference sequence). Losses at the gene ends were 2 bases for V and 12 bases for J; bases not matched to a gene: 2. This CDR3 comprises 11 residues.

This chain joins TRBV6-5 and TRBJ1-2; D gene unclear. V was cut by 2 bases and J by 0 bases, with 10 bases left in between. The CDR3 is 15 amino acids. Germline values: CDR1 MNHEY, CDR2 SVGAGI. CDR3 sequence: CASSYDFQSNYGYTF. DNA for the CDR3: TGTGCCAGCAGTTACGATTTCCAGTCTAACTATGGCTACACCTTC.

The chain's CDR3 is CASTTQGKNIQYF. Here the CDR3 DNA reads TGTGCCAGCACCACCCAGGGGAAAAACATTCAGTACTTC. V and J are TRBV2 and TRBJ2-4; the D gene is possibly TRBD1 (6 bases). Trimming removed 7 bases at V and 4 bases at J, with 11 bases between. Germline V gene lookup returns CDR1 SNHLY and CDR2 FYNNEI. The CDR3 covers 13 residues.

This chain links TRBV5-1 with TRBJ2-3; TRBD2 might be the D (5 bases). The CDR3 runs to 16 residues. Germline CDR1 reads SGHRS; CDR2 reads YFSETQ. The V end lost 0 bases, the J end lost 2 bases, and 13 bases lay between the germline ends. Written as DNA, the CDR3 is TGCGCCAGCAGCTTGGGACTAACGCAGCTCACAGATACGCAGTATTTT. Its protein product is CASSLGLTQLTDTQYF.

V is TRBV7-3 and J is TRBJ2-2; TRBD2 matches at 7 bases. Germline CDR1 reads SGHTA; CDR2 reads FQGTGA. The CDR3 covers 17 residues. J gave up 0 bases and V 5 bases, and 9 bases lay outside the gene matches. The CDR3, as DNA: TGTGCCAGCAGCGGAAGGTCTAGCGGCGCGAACACCGGGGAGCTGTTTTTT. This sequence encodes CASSGRSSGANTGELFF.

The DNA for the CDR3 is TGTGCCTGGAGTGTTGGCCTCGCCGAACCGGGGGGCTACACCTTC. This gives the protein CAWSVGLAEPGGYTF. V gene TRBV30 combines with J gene TRBJ1-2; unclear D gene. This CDR3 has 15 residues. Trimming cost V 0 bases and J 8 bases, with 19 bases left between them. Per the germline V gene, CDR1 is GTSNPN and CDR2 is SVGIG (reference sequence).

V and J are TRBV10-2 and TRBJ1-5; D is possibly TRBD1 (5 bases). The CDR3 consists of 13 residues. V gave up 6 bases and J gave up 7 bases, with 13 bases separating them. Germline CDR1 WSHSY, CDR2 SAAADI. The CDR3 sequence: CASSLGGLQPQHF. The CDR3 coding sequence is TGCGCCAGCAGCCTCGGGGGACTCCAGCCCCAGCATTTT.

The chain employs TRBV7-8 and TRBJ1-5; a possible D gene is TRBD1 (5 bases). The CDR3 spans 16 residues. Germline CDR1 and CDR2: SGHVS and FQNEAQ. The V end lost 5 bases, the J end lost 4 bases, and 18 bases lay between the germline ends. The CDR3: CASSPRDSGKNQPQHF. For the CDR3, the DNA is TGTGCCAGCAGCCCCCGGGACTCCGGAAAGAATCAGCCCCAGCATTTT.

This clone was recorded a few times. The CDR3 loop is CATSWGQGDTIYF. CDR3 nucleotides: TGTGCCACCAGCTGGGGACAGGGCGACACCATATATTTT. The chain uses TRBV15 and TRBJ1-3; 9 bases match TRBD1. Trimming cost V 5 bases and J 8 bases; bases outside gene matches: 4. Germline loops: CDR1 LNHNV, CDR2 YYDKDF (reference sequence). The CDR3 contains 13 residues.

The V and J genes are TRBV30 and TRBJ2-5; 7 nucleotides agree with TRBD2. Germline loops: CDR1 GTSNPN, CDR2 SVGIG (reference sequence). The CDR3 extends over 15 amino acids. After removal of 2 bases from V and 1 base from J, the junction contained 7 bases not matched to a gene. The CDR3 loop is CAWSNLAGAQETQYF. Here the CDR3 DNA reads TGTGCCTGGAGTAACTTGGCGGGAGCCCAAGAGACCCAGTACTTC.

The chain links TRBV5-4 to TRBJ2-7; D gene ambiguous. From germline, CDR1 is SGHNT and CDR2 YYREEE (reference sequence). V lost 0 bases, J lost 3 bases, and 7 bases lay in between. The CDR3 runs to 13 residues. CDR3 coding DNA: TGTGCCAGCAGCTTGGGGTTCGGCTACGAGCAGTACTTC. Translated, it gives CASSLGFGYEQYF.

The V and J genes are TRBV14 and TRBJ2-1; 8 nucleotides line up with TRBD1. In germline, CDR1 is SGHDN, CDR2 FVKESK. The CDR3 covers 16 residues. The ends lost 3 bases at V and 5 bases at J; junction bases unmatched: 9. The CDR3 reads CASSHRQGRGDNEQFF. The CDR3 DNA reads TGTGCCAGCAGCCACCGACAGGGGCGTGGGGACAATGAGCAGTTCTTC. The full variable domain, rest sourced from reference TRBV14 and TRBJ2-1, is EAGVTQFPSHSVIEKGQTVTLRCDPISGHDNLYWYRRVMGKEIKFLLHFVKESKQDESGMPNNRFLAERTGGTYSTLKVQPAELEDSGVYFCASSHRQGRGDNEQFFGPGTRLTVL.

V gene TRBV7-2 combines with J gene TRBJ1-4; 7 bases agree with TRBD1. The germline V gene has CDR1 SGHTA and CDR2 FQGNSA. J was trimmed by 3 bases and V by 5 bases; bases with no gene match: 3. This CDR3 is built from 14 residues. The DNA of the CDR3 is TGTGCCAGCAGCCCCGGACAGGCTAATGAAAAACTGTTTTTT. It yields the protein CASSPGQANEKLFF.

This clone was detected a few times. The gene calls are TRBV19 and TRBJ1-2, with 7 nucleotides matching TRBD1. Germline lookup yields CDR1 LNHDA and CDR2 SQIVND (reference sequence). This CDR3 region has 17 residues. V lost 6 bases, J lost 6 bases, and 19 bases stayed unmatched. The CDR3 loop reads CASRNPWRRGLYDGYTF. For the CDR3, the DNA is TGTGCCAGTAGAAATCCGTGGCGGAGGGGGCTTTATGATGGCTACACCTTC. The entire variable domain, with the rest obtained from reference TRBV19 and TRBJ1-2, is as follows: DGGITQSPKYLFRKEGQNVTLSCEQNLNHDAMYWYRQDPGQGLRLIYYSQIVNDFQKGDIAEGYSVSREKKESFPLTVTSAQKNPTAFYLCASRNPWRRGLYDGYTFGSGTRLTVV.